The present T cell receptor beta chain was sequenced within a study of regulatory T cells in long-lasting Graves disease. Study observations and caveats: Persistent disease showed a preference for TRBV28, TRBJ1-2 and TRBJ2-5.

Time point described: newly diagnosed GD, antithyroid drugs for less than 3 months. With RNA extracted from PBMCs as input, the TCR library was made. EDTA tubes received approximately 9 milliliters of drawn peripheral blood. This clonotype occurred many times. Its antigen is not known. Arm-PCR of CDR3 regions with iRepertoire HTBI primers generated TCR beta libraries. TCRdb re-analysed the multiplex PCR reads in MiXCR, keeping a single row per CDR3 protein. This sample carries 500,000 or so distinct CDR3 sequences, about 17% of them seen once, and the ten largest clones take less than 15%. V lost 7 bases and J lost 7; bases outside the gene matches: 12. Looked up from germline, CDR1 is MDHEN and CDR2 is SYDVKM. The CDR3 consists of 14 residues. This sample was also put to use in a study of T cells in Graves' hyperthyroidism and ophthalmopathy.

This sample comprised peripheral blood mononuclear cells (PBMCs), obtained at new diagnosis, from a patient treated with antithyroid drugs. The rearrangement joins TRBV28 to TRBJ1-2; 7 nucleotides line up with TRBD1. This clonotype was sampled from a man aged 40-49 years with Graves disease. CDR3 coding DNA: TGTGCCAGCACGCTTATCGAGACAGGGACTGGCTACACCTTC. Translated, it gives CASTLIETGTGYTF.